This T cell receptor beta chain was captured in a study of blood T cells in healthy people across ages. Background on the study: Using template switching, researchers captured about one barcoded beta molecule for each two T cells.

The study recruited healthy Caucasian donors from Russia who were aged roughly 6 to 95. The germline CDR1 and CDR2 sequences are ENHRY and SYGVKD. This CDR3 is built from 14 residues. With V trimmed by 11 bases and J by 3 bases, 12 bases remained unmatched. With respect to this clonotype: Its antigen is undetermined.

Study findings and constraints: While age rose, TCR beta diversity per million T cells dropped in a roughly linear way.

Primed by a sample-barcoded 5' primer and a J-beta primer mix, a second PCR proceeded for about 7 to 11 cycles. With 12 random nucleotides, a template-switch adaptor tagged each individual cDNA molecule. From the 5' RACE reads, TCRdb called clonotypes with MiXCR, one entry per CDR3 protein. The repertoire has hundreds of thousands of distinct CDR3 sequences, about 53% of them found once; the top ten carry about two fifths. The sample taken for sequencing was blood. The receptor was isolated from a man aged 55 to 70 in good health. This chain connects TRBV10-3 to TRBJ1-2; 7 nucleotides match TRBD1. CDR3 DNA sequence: TGTGCCGTACGGCAGGGGGAGGTTCACTATGGCTACACCTTC. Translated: CAVRQGEVHYGYTF.